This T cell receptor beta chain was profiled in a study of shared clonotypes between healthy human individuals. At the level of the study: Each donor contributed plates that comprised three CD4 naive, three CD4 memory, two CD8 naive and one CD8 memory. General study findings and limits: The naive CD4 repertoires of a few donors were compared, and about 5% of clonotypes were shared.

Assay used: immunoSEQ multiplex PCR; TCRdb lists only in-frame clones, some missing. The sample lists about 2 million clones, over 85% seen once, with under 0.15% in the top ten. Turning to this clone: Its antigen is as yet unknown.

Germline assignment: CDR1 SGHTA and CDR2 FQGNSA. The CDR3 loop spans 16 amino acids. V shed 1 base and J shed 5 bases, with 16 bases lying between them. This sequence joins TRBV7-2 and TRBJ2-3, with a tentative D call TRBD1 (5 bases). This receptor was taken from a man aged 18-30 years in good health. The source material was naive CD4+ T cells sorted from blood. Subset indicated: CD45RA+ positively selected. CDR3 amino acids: CASSLVSGKLIDTQYF. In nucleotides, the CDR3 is TGTGCCAGCAGCTTAGTATCAGGGAAGTTAATAGATACGCAGTATTTT.